This paragraph reports one T cell receptor (beta chain). The target antigen is unknown. TCRdb re-analysed the 5' RACE reads in MiXCR, keeping a single row per CDR3 protein. The sample records about 240,000 distinct CDR3 sequences, 10% to 15% being singletons. This entry is derived from a study of identical twins. Notes on the study in general: In zero-insertion analyses, partial confounding could arise from invariant MAIT and iNKT cells.

Per germline, CDR1 KGHSH and CDR2 LQKENI. This CDR3 has 14 residues. The J segment lost 3 bases and the V segment lost 8 bases, leaving 9 bases of the junction unmatched. This same sample was also part of a study on yellow fever vaccine responses in identical twins.

The chain uses TRBV18 and TRBJ2-5; 7 positions match TRBD1. The sequence derives from a woman under 30 in good health. Sample: memory (CD45RO+) T cells sorted from blood. In DNA, the CDR3 is TGTGCCAGCACGTTTTACAGGGGAGAAGAGACCCAGTACTTC. Encoded protein: CASTFYRGEETQYF.